This T cell receptor (beta chain) is from a study of shared T cell receptors in the human thymus. TCRdb's copy holds only in-frame clones and misses some; the assay was immunoSEQ multiplex PCR. The sample has 600,000 or so clones, around 87% seen once; the top ten hold roughly 0.0089%. Another study also made use of these data, one on human thymus T cells. That source reports: Biased V and J segment usage appeared in thymus and peripheral blood. Related reports documented highly overlapping thymic repertoires among unrelated individuals.

The sample consisted of thymocytes. The receptor's source is a boy under two years old with a congenital heart defect.

CDR3 nucleotides: TGTGCCAGCAGCCCCCGACCGACAGGAGATATCGAGCAGTACTTC. Protein: CASSPRPTGDIEQYF. V usage is TRBV5-5 and J usage is TRBJ2-7; possibly TRBD1 for D (6 bases). The CDR3 contains 15 residues. V was shortened by 4 bases and J by 6 bases, with 20 bases between the two germline ends. Germline CDR1 is SGHKS and CDR2 is YYEKEE (reference sequence). Complete variable domain (other parts from reference TRBV5-5 and TRBJ2-7): DAGVTQSPTHLIKTRGQQVTLRCSPISGHKSVSWYQQVLGQGPQFIFQYYEKEERGRGNFPDRFSARQFPNYSSELNVNALLLGDSALYLCASSPRPTGDIEQYFGPGTRLTVT.